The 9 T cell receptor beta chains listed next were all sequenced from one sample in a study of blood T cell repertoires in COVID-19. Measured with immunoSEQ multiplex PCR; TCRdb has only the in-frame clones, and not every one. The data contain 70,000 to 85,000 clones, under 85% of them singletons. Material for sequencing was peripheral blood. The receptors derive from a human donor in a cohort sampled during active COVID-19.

CDR3 coding DNA: TGCGCCAGCAACGTAGCGGGAAGCACAGATACGCAGTATTTT. This encodes CASNVAGSTDTQYF. The chain carries TRBV5-1 and TRBJ2-3; TRBD2 matches 8 bases. This CDR3 has 14 amino acids. CDR1 and CDR2 (germline): SGHRS, YFSETQ. J was trimmed by 0 bases and V by 6 bases; bases with no gene match: 3.

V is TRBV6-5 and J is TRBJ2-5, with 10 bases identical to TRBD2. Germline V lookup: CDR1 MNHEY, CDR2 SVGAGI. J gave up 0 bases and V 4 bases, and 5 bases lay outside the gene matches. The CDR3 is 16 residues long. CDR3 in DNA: TGTGCCAGCAGTTCCCGGACTAGCGGCTACCAAGAGACCCAGTACTTC. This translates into CASSSRTSGYQETQYF.

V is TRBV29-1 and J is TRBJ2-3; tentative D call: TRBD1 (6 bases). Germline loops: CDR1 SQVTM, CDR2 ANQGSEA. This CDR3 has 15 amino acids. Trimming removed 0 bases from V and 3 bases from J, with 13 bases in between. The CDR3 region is CSVEDLGGRTDTQYF. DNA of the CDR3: TGCAGCGTTGAAGATCTAGGGGGTCGGACAGATACGCAGTATTTT.

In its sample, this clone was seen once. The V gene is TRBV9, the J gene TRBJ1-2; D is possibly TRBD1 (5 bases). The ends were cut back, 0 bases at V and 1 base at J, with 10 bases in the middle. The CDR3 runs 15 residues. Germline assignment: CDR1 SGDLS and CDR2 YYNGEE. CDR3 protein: CASSVEVDSNYGYTF. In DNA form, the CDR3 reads TGTGCCAGCAGCGTAGAGGTCGACAGTAACTATGGCTACACCTTC.

The CDR3 nucleotides read TGTGCCAGCAGCCAAGGGTACGGGGGAGGGGGAAACGAGCAGTACTTC. Protein product: CASSQGYGGGGNEQYF. The V gene is TRBV3-1 (or the pseudogene TRBV3-2), the J gene TRBJ2-7; tentatively, D is TRBD2 (7 bases). V was pared by 1 base and J by 5 bases, with 18 bases between. The CDR3 is 16 amino acids. Germline V gene sequence: CDR1 LGHDT, CDR2 YNNKEL (reference sequence).

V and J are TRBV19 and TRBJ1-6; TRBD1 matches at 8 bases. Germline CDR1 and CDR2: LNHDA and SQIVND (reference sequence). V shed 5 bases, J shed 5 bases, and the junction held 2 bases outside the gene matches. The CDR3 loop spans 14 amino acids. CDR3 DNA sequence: TGTGCCAGTAGTCACAGGGGGAATAATTCACCCCTCCACTTT. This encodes CASSHRGNNSPLHF.

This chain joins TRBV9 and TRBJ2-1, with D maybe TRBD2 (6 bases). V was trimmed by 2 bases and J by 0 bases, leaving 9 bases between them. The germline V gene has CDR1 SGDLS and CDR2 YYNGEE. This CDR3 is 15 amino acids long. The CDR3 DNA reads TGTGCCAGCAGCGTCAATAGCGGCTCCTACAATGAGCAGTTCTTC. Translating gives CASSVNSGSYNEQFF.

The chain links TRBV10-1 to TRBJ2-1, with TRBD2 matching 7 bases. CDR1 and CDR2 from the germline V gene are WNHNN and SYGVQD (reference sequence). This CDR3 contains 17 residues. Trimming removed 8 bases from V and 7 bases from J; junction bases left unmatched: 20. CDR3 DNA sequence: TGCGCCAGCTCCAAAGGGGCTGCTAGCGGAATCCAAAATGAGCAGTTCTTC. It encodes CASSKGAASGIQNEQFF.

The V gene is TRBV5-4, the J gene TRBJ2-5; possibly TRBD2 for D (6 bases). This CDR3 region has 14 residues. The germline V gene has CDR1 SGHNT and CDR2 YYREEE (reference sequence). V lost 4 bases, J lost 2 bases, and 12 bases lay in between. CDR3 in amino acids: CASSVPSAQETQYF. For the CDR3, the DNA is TGTGCCAGCAGCGTGCCTAGCGCTCAAGAGACCCAGTACTTC.